This T cell receptor beta chain came from a study of blood T cell repertoires in COVID-19. Study-wide context: Sites in the United States, Italy and Spain provided acute and convalescent COVID-19 samples. Sample material is recorded as cDNA or gDNA derived from T cells, B-cell-depleted T cells, or PBMCs.

Per the authors' pipeline: Scientists estimated how many nucleated cells there were by amplifying reference gene primers. Sequenced by immunoSEQ multiplex PCR; TCRdb stores in-frame clones only, minus some. Clonal size and the V and J genes are those of that table, whereas D and trimming came from the DNA. Of 200,000 to 250,000 clones in the sample, more than 75% were seen once. Enrolled through a virtual design, the participants were between roughly 18 and 100 years of age and came from under 25 US areas. Germline V gene data show CDR1 as SGHNT and CDR2 as YYREEE (reference sequence). CDR3 length: 16 residues. V lost 1 base and J lost 9; bases outside the gene matches: 8.

J is TRBJ1-6 and V is TRBV5-4, with 9 bases matching TRBD1. This receptor was identified in a man aged 25 to 45 with acute COVID-19. The sequenced material came from PBMCs or T cells enriched from blood (not recorded which). The CDR3 region has the DNA TGTGCCAGCAGCTTGTGGGACAGGGTGGTTTTTTCACCCCTCCACTTT. This gives the protein CASSLWDRVVFSPLHF.